Following are 26 T cell receptor beta chains from one sample sequenced in a study of OX40 agonist ivuxolimab in advanced cancers. Libraries were prepared by immunoSEQ multiplex PCR; TCRdb keeps only in-frame clonotypes and omits some of them. Of approximately 70,000 clones in the sample, just over 90% were seen once. This sample comprised CD4+ or CD8+ T cells sorted from blood, obtained in a trial of the OX40 agonist ivuxolimab. These receptors originate from an adult with an advanced solid tumor such as melanoma, head and neck, liver or kidney cancer.

The chain links TRBV9 to TRBJ2-1; D gene uncertain. Germline CDR1 is SGDLS and CDR2 is YYNGEE. V lost 0 bases and J 9 bases, leaving 7 bases between the germline ends. This CDR3 is built from 12 residues. CDR3 region: CASSVEFSEQFF. The CDR3 DNA follows: TGTGCCAGCAGCGTAGAGTTTAGTGAGCAGTTCTTC. The whole variable domain, remainder taken from reference TRBV9 and TRBJ2-1, is DSGVTQTPKHLITATGQRVTLRCSPRSGDLSVYWYQQSLDQGLQFLIQYYNGEERAKGNILERFSAQQFPDLHSELNLSSLELGDSALYFCASSVEFSEQFFGPGTRLTVL.

The chain has TRBV7-2 and TRBJ2-2; either TRBD1 or TRBD2 may supply D (5 bases each). CDR3 length: 14 amino acids. The V end was cut by 2 bases, the J end by 7 bases, with 11 bases between. Germline V gene data show CDR1 as SGHTA and CDR2 as FQGNSA. CDR3 sequence: CASSLLGAGGELFF. For the CDR3, the DNA is TGTGCCAGCAGCTTATTAGGGGCGGGCGGGGAGCTGTTTTTT. The full variable domain, rest sourced from reference TRBV7-2 and TRBJ2-2, is GAGVSQSPSNKVTEKGKDVELRCDPISGHTALYWYRQSLGQGLEFLIYFQGNSAPDKSGLPSDRFSAERTGGSVSTLTIQRTQQEDSAVYLCASSLLGAGGELFFGEGSRLTVL.

This rearrangement joins TRBV19 to TRBJ2-3; possible D gene TRBD2, 7 bases. Trimming pared 7 bases from V and 0 bases from J, leaving 11 bases between. The CDR3 covers 14 residues. The germline CDR1 and CDR2 sequences are LNHDA and SQIVND (reference sequence). This CDR3 is CASMGGHSTDTQYF. For the CDR3, the DNA is TGTGCCAGTATGGGGGGGCACAGCACAGATACGCAGTATTTT.

The chain uses TRBV7-9 and TRBJ2-1; D call uncertain. This CDR3 is built from 12 residues. Germline CDR1 SEHNR, CDR2 FQNEAQ (reference sequence). V lost 1 base, J lost 8 bases, and 6 bases lay in between. DNA for the CDR3: TGTGCCAGCAGCTTAGTAGGCGATGAGCAGTTCTTC. It yields the protein CASSLVGDEQFF. Filled out from reference TRBV7-9 and TRBJ2-1, the complete variable domain reads DTGVSQNPRHKITKRGQNVTFRCDPISEHNRLYWYRQTLGQGPEFLTYFQNEAQLEKSRLLSDRFSAERPKGSFSTLEIQRTEQGDSAMYLCASSLVGDEQFFGPGTRLTVL.

V and J are TRBV28 and TRBJ1-2, with 9 bases lining up with TRBD1. Germline trimming cut 2 bases from V and 8 bases from J; bases unmatched to any gene: 6. Germline assignment: CDR1 MDHEN and CDR2 SYDVKM. The CDR3 runs to 14 residues. In DNA, the CDR3 is TGTGCCAGCAGTTTAACGGACAGGGGAAGGGGCTACACCTTC. As protein: CASSLTDRGRGYTF.

In regard to this clone: An end of the junction differs from the germline gene, which may be a read error. This chain connects TRBV7-7 to TRBJ2-1; perhaps TRBD1 as D (6 bases). Looked up from germline, CDR1 is SSHAT and CDR2 is FNYEAQ (reference sequence). This CDR3 has 13 residues. CDR3 sequence reads: CASSQDSLNEQFF. The CDR3 DNA follows: TGTGCTAGCAGCCAGGACAGCCTCAATGAGCAGTTCTTC.

The CDR3 region has the DNA TGTGCCAGCAGCCAAGGGGGAGGGAGAACCGGGGAGCTGTTTTTT. As protein: CASSQGGGRTGELFF. This chain links TRBV9 with TRBJ2-2, with a possible D match to TRBD2 (7 bases). Germline V CDR1 and CDR2: SGDLS, YYNGEE. V lost 4 bases to trimming and J lost 5 bases, with 15 bases between them. The CDR3 has 15 residues.

The V gene is TRBV11-2, the J gene TRBJ2-2, with D uncertain. Trimming took off 5 bases at V and 2 bases at J, with 12 bases between the two ends. The germline V gene has CDR1 SGHAT and CDR2 FQNNGV. The CDR3 covers 15 residues. The CDR3 region has the DNA TGTGCCAGCAGCCCCCGGACCCGTAACACCGGGGAGCTGTTTTTT. Protein: CASSPRTRNTGELFF.

The CDR3 nucleotides are TGTGCCAGCAGCGCCGGGACAGGCGGCACAGATACGCAGTATTTT. Its translation is CASSAGTGGTDTQYF. The chain links TRBV28 to TRBJ2-3; 8 positions match TRBD1. J was trimmed by 1 base and V by 6 bases; bases with no gene match: 6. In germline, CDR1 is MDHEN, CDR2 SYDVKM. The CDR3 length is 15 residues.

This clone was observed a handful of times. This chain joins TRBV18 and TRBJ2-5, with a weak D call TRBD1 (6 bases). Between the trimmed V and J ends, which lost 6 bases and 4 bases, there was a span of 15 bases. The CDR3 contains 14 residues. Germline V gives CDR1 KGHSH, CDR2 LQKENI. The CDR3 region has the DNA TGTGCCAGCTCGCTGCCACAGGGTTCAGAGACCCAGTACTTC. Its translation is CASSLPQGSETQYF.

In the case of this clone: One end of the junction does not line up with germline, which may come from a read error. Distinct nucleotide sequences in the sample also encode this CDR3. CDR3 in DNA: TGTGCAAGCAGTTCGTCCGGCGAGCAGTACTTC. It yields the protein CASSSSGEQYF. This chain connects TRBV27 to TRBJ2-7, with D unresolved. There are 11 residues in the CDR3. CDR1 is MNHEY, CDR2 SMNVEV, per germline (reference sequence).

The genes are TRBV10-3 and TRBJ1-4; unclear D gene. Germline V gene lookup returns CDR1 ENHRY and CDR2 SYGVKD. The CDR3 consists of 13 residues. Trimming left V 6 bases short and J 0 bases short, with 5 bases between. This CDR3 reads CAISLTTNEKLFF. The DNA of the CDR3 is TGTGCCATCAGCCTCACAACTAATGAAAAACTGTTTTTT.

The count of this clone is one. The chain is built from TRBV5-6 and TRBJ1-5, with 9 nucleotides matching TRBD1. The V segment lost 4 bases and the J segment 6 bases; nucleotides outside the gene matches: 8. In germline, CDR1 is SGHDT, CDR2 YYEEEE. The CDR3 is made up of 15 amino acids. CDR3 DNA sequence: TGTGCCAGCAGCACAGGGACAGGGTCGATTCAGCCCCAGCATTTT. This gives the protein CASSTGTGSIQPQHF. Using reference TRBV5-6 and TRBJ1-5 for the parts outside the CDR3, the full variable domain is DAGVTQSPTHLIKTRGQQVTLRCSPKSGHDTVSWYQQALGQGPQFIFQYYEEEERQRGNFPDRFSGHQFPNYSSELNVNALLLGDSALYLCASSTGTGSIQPQHFGDGTRLSIL.

The genes are TRBV28 and TRBJ2-1, with 8 bases matching TRBD2. The germline V gene encodes CDR1 MDHEN and CDR2 SYDVKM. The CDR3 consists of 16 residues. Trimming removed 5 bases from V and 4 bases from J; junction bases left unmatched: 10. The CDR3 spells CASSGAGAYLYNEQFF. The DNA of the CDR3 is TGTGCCAGCAGTGGAGCGGGAGCTTACCTTTACAATGAGCAGTTCTTC. The variable domain in full, with the rest retrieved from reference TRBV28 and TRBJ2-1, is DVKVTQSSRYLVKRTGEKVFLECVQDMDHENMFWYRQDPGLGLRLIYFSYDVKMKEKGDIPEGYSVSREKKERFSLILESASTNQTSMYLCASSGAGAYLYNEQFFGPGTRLTVL.

The chain recombines TRBV9 with TRBJ2-2; TRBD1 matches at 10 bases. The length of the CDR3 is 15 residues. CDR1 and CDR2 from the germline V gene are SGDLS and YYNGEE. V lost 4 bases, J lost 4 bases, and 4 bases stayed unmatched. CDR3 coding DNA: TGTGCCAGCAGCCCTAGGACAGGGGGCACCGGGGAGCTGTTTTTT. Protein sequence: CASSPRTGGTGELFF.

The chain recombines TRBV28 with TRBJ2-7; 7 nucleotides line up with TRBD1. Germline CDR1 and CDR2: MDHEN and SYDVKM. The CDR3 is made up of 15 amino acids. The junction had 11 bases not matched to a gene; V was cut back by 6 bases and J by 3 bases. In DNA, the CDR3 is TGTGCCAGCAGCTCCCCCAAGGGGGCAAGCTACGAGCAGTACTTC. Translation gives CASSSPKGASYEQYF.

V usage is TRBV10-3 and J usage is TRBJ2-5; weak D call: TRBD1 (5 bases). The V gene's germline CDR1 is ENHRY and CDR2 SYGVKD. The CDR3 is 12 residues long. The V and J ends lost 3 bases and 5 bases respectively, with 7 bases between them. Written as DNA, the CDR3 is TGTGCCATCAGTGACAGGGCTGAGACCCAGTACTTC. It specifies CAISDRAETQYF.

This chain connects TRBV5-4 to TRBJ1-4, with TRBD1 matching over 9 bases. The CDR3 covers 13 residues. The germline CDR1 and CDR2 sequences are SGHNT and YYREEE (reference sequence). The V gene end was trimmed by 9 bases and the J gene end by 8 bases; junction bases not matched to a gene: 8. The CDR3 DNA follows: TGTGCCACTTCGGACAGGGGACAGGAAAAACTGTTTTTT. Translated: CATSDRGQEKLFF.

The chain uses TRBV7-9 and TRBJ2-2; D unclear. The CDR3 length is 12 residues. CDR1 is SEHNR and CDR2 is FQNEAQ in the germline V gene (reference sequence). Trimming cost V 1 base and J 13 bases, with 10 bases left between them. Written as DNA, the CDR3 is TGTGCCAGCAGCTTAGGTCCTATTAGGCTGTTTTTT. As protein: CASSLGPIRLFF.

V and J are TRBV28 and TRBJ1-2; D gene uncertain. V gave up 3 bases and J gave up 7 bases, with 6 bases separating them. The germline V gene encodes CDR1 MDHEN and CDR2 SYDVKM. The CDR3 runs to 11 residues. DNA of the CDR3: TGTGCCAGCAGTTTCCGGACTGGCTACACCTTC. Residues: CASSFRTGYTF.

The chain has TRBV6-5 and TRBJ2-1, with D perhaps given as TRBD1 or TRBD2 (5 bases each). The CDR3 is 13 residues long. CDR1 and CDR2 from the germline V gene are MNHEY and SVGAGI. Trimming removed 6 bases from V and 10 bases from J, with 16 bases in between. The CDR3 DNA is TGTGCCAGCAGACTAGTGGGGACCCCGGAGCAGTTCTTC. Its translation is CASRLVGTPEQFF.

The chain links TRBV5-1 to TRBJ1-1, with D possibly being TRBD1 (6 bases). Trimming left V 3 bases short and J 2 bases short, with 11 bases between. The V gene's germline CDR1 is SGHRS and CDR2 YFSETQ. The CDR3 loop spans 14 amino acids. The CDR3 spells CASSSRGPNTEAFF. CDR3 sequence (DNA): TGCGCCAGCAGCTCCCGGGGGCCAAACACTGAAGCTTTCTTT.

This clone was observed a handful of times. The rearrangement uses TRBV18 and TRBJ2-5; 9 bases match TRBD2. The CDR3 runs 15 residues. J gave up 2 bases and V 5 bases, and 6 bases lay outside the gene matches. Germline V gives CDR1 KGHSH, CDR2 LQKENI. The CDR3 spells CASSTQAGGQETQYF. CDR3 DNA sequence: TGTGCCAGCTCAACACAAGCGGGAGGACAAGAGACCCAGTACTTC.

The V gene is TRBV28, the J gene TRBJ1-4; TRBD1 is a possible D gene (6 bases). The CDR3 has 15 residues. Germline CDR1 reads MDHEN; CDR2 reads SYDVKM. Trimming cost V 8 bases and J 0 bases, with 13 bases left between them. The CDR3 reads CASGVGGATNEKLFF. The CDR3 DNA is TGTGCCAGCGGGGTAGGGGGGGCAACTAATGAAAAACTGTTTTTT. Drawing the rest from reference TRBV28 and TRBJ1-4, the complete variable domain is DVKVTQSSRYLVKRTGEKVFLECVQDMDHENMFWYRQDPGLGLRLIYFSYDVKMKEKGDIPEGYSVSREKKERFSLILESASTNQTSMYLCASGVGGATNEKLFFGSGTQLSVL.

The chain combines TRBV7-9 with TRBJ1-2; D perhaps matches TRBD1 (6 bases). The V end was cut by 6 bases, the J end by 4 bases, with 18 bases between. Germline lookup yields CDR1 SEHNR and CDR2 FQNEAQ (reference sequence). The CDR3 extends over 15 amino acids. CDR3 in amino acids: CASSSPRQDSYGYTF. In DNA, the CDR3 is TGTGCCAGCAGTTCCCCTCGACAGGATTCCTATGGCTACACCTTC.

The V and J genes are TRBV6-1 and TRBJ1-1; D gene uncertain. The V end was cut by 4 bases, the J end by 10 bases, with 16 bases between. There are 13 residues in the CDR3. Germline V gene lookup returns CDR1 MNHNS and CDR2 SASEGT. The chain's CDR3 is CASSANEFDPAFF. CDR3 in DNA: TGTGCCAGCAGTGCAAATGAGTTTGATCCAGCTTTCTTT.